Here is one TCR beta chain with its context. The data belong to a study of CD8 T cells in Susac syndrome. Sequencing of TCR beta drew on CD8+ and CD4+ T cells from blood. The multiple sclerosis controls were treatment-naive patients, and their relapsing-remitting disease was stable or active. Bulk CD8+ and CD4+ cells came from magnetic negative isolation; CD8+ TEMRA by FACS. CDR3 length equals 15 residues. Germline values: CDR1 SNHLY, CDR2 FYNNEI. Deletions cut 6 bases from V and 1 base from J, with 12 bases between. Random hexamers were used to reverse transcribe the RNA input (roughly 0.5 to 1 ug). Amplification of the TCR beta CDR3 was carried out by immunoSEQ multiplex PCR, which spanned a total of 54 Vbeta and 13 Jbeta segments. In TCRdb, the immunoSEQ multiplex PCR reads were re-called with MiXCR into one record per CDR3 protein. The table lists about 130,000 distinct CDR3 sequences, around 91% of them singletons.

The chain carries TRBV2 and TRBJ1-4; D is possibly TRBD1 (6 bases). This clonotype was obtained from a human donor with multiple sclerosis. Material for sequencing was CD8+ T cells from PBMCs. Written as DNA, the CDR3 is TGTGCCAGCAGGGGGTGGACAGAAACTAATGAAAAACTGTTTTTT. It encodes CASRGWTETNEKLFF.